This T cell receptor beta chain was obtained from a study of graft-versus-host responses after intestinal transplantation. In the study overall: Induction with anti-thymocyte globulin, then tacrolimus and steroids for about 3 years, was given to all recipients.

Details on this clone: The antigen is not known.

The CDR3 runs 14 residues. Germline CDR1 reads SGHNT; CDR2 reads YENEEA. Trimming left V 5 bases short and J 2 bases short, with 10 bases between. Study outcomes and limitations: There was an association between peak levels of circulating GvH clones and early post-transplant HvG declines.

TCRdb's copy holds only in-frame clones and misses some; the assay was immunoSEQ multiplex PCR. The data contain over 85,000 clones, approximately 92% of them seen just once; the ten biggest clones take up 0.45% to 0.55%. The chain employs TRBV11-3 and TRBJ2-1, with TRBD2 as a possible D gene (5 bases). This specimen was unstimulated CD8+ T cells sorted from spleen or lymph node cells, taken before intestinal transplant. The TCR originated in a human donor who received an intestinal transplant. The CDR3 DNA reads as TGTGCCAGCAGCCCGGACTGGACCTACAATGAGCAGTTCTTC. It yields the protein CASSPDWTYNEQFF.